What follows are 2 T cell receptor beta chains derived from one specimen sequenced in a study of cytotoxic CD8 clonotypes in ibrutinib-treated CLL. TCRdb's copy holds only in-frame clones and misses some; the assay was immunoSEQ multiplex PCR. There are fewer than 150,000 clones in the sample; approximately 80% occur only once, and 3.3% lies in the top ten. Here the sequenced sample was PBMCs, taken after 24 months of ibrutinib treatment. These receptor sequences come from a human donor with chronic lymphocytic leukemia.

The chain recombines TRBV9 with TRBJ2-3; D not certain. There are 14 residues in the CDR3. Trimming removed 3 bases from V and 1 base from J, with 9 bases in between. Germline lookup yields CDR1 SGDLS and CDR2 YYNGEE. CDR3 in amino acids: CASSELPRTDTQYF. The CDR3 bases are TGTGCCAGCAGCGAACTTCCCCGCACAGATACGCAGTATTTT. The variable domain in full, completed from reference TRBV9 and TRBJ2-3, reads DSGVTQTPKHLITATGQRVTLRCSPRSGDLSVYWYQQSLDQGLQFLIQYYNGEERAKGNILERFSAQQFPDLHSELNLSSLELGDSALYFCASSELPRTDTQYFGPGTRLTVL.

The V and J genes are TRBV27 and TRBJ2-7, with D tentatively TRBD1 (6 bases). V shed 5 bases and J shed 4 bases, with 12 bases lying between them. Germline assignment: CDR1 MNHEY and CDR2 SMNVEV (reference sequence). This CDR3 contains 13 residues. In DNA form, the CDR3 reads TGTGCCAGCAGTGATTTACAGGGATACGAGCAGTACTTC. Translation: CASSDLQGYEQYF.